One sample yielded the 9 T cell receptor beta chains listed below, sequenced in a study of human T cells and chemical hapten exposure. Stated time point: patch test 1, 2 weeks after DPC sensitization. Treatment in this sample: therapeutic diphenylcyclopropenone sensitization with weekly scalp DPC. TCRdb passed the RACE reads through MiXCR, listing each CDR3 protein once. The data show about 120,000 distinct CDR3 sequences, roughly 13% seen once. The source was whole blood, collected in connection with sensitization to the hapten diphenylcyclopropenone (DPC). Receptors were obtained from a man aged 18 to 29 with alopecia areata. Some clones in this sample may be carry-over from other donors' samples.

The V and J genes are TRBV5-1 and TRBJ1-1; D ambiguous. V shed 0 bases and J shed 1 base, with 7 bases lying between them. The CDR3 is 14 residues long. CDR1 SGHRS and CDR2 YFSETQ come from the germline V gene. CDR3 DNA: TGCGCCAGCAGCTTGGGGGAGAAGAACACTGAAGCTTTCTTT. Its translation: CASSLGEKNTEAFF.

This clonotype was seen more than once but under ten times. V usage is TRBV7-9 and J usage is TRBJ2-4; D is unresolved. Germline V gives CDR1 SEHNR, CDR2 FQNEAQ (reference sequence). This CDR3 has 14 residues. Trimming cost V 5 bases and J 0 bases, with 8 bases left between them. The CDR3 protein is CASSRTKAKNIQYF. DNA of the CDR3: TGTGCCAGCAGCCGTACGAAAGCCAAAAACATTCAGTACTTC.

Only a few counts were recorded for this clonotype. The V call is TRBV18, the J call TRBJ1-2, with 9 bases matching TRBD1. The CDR3 extends over 16 amino acids. V shed 0 bases and J 2 bases; nucleotides not matched to a gene: 4. Germline V gives CDR1 KGHSH, CDR2 LQKENI. Here the CDR3 reads CASSPPGTGSNYGYTF. CDR3 DNA: TGTGCCAGCTCACCACCGGGGACAGGGTCAAACTATGGCTACACCTTC.

This clonotype was seen only a few times. V gene TRBV12-3 or TRBV12-4 combines with J gene TRBJ2-1; perhaps TRBD2 as D (5 bases). V lost 0 bases and J 6 bases, leaving 15 bases between the germline ends. The CDR3 runs to 16 residues. This CDR3 reads CASSLAGSQGSNEQFF. The DNA for the CDR3 is TGTGCCAGCAGTTTAGCGGGGTCGCAAGGGAGCAATGAGCAGTTCTTC.

The chain links TRBV7-7 to TRBJ2-2; D possibly corresponds to TRBD2 (6 bases). Trimming took 2 bases from V and 3 from J, leaving 19 bases between them. Germline CDR1 reads SSHAT; CDR2 reads FNYEAQ (reference sequence). The CDR3 has 18 amino acids. This CDR3 reads CASSLRSMPGDDTGELFF. CDR3 in DNA: TGTGCCAGCAGCTTAAGGTCGATGCCGGGGGATGACACCGGGGAGCTGTTTTTT.

This clonotype was picked up many times. V is TRBV11-2 and J is TRBJ2-6; no firm D call. The CDR3 is 15 residues long. The germline CDR1 and CDR2 sequences are SGHAT and FQNNGV. V was pared by 1 base and J by 1 base, with 5 bases between. The CDR3 protein is CASSLGGSGANVLTF. Here the CDR3 DNA reads TGTGCCAGCAGCTTAGGGGGATCTGGGGCCAACGTCCTGACTTTC.

The J gene is TRBJ1-2, the V gene TRBV5-5, with 9 bases that match TRBD1. From germline, CDR1 is SGHKS and CDR2 YYEKEE (reference sequence). The CDR3 has 15 residues. V was clipped by 0 bases and J by 8 bases; unmatched bases: 8. CDR3 nucleotide sequence: TGTGCCAGCAGCTTGGGAGACAGGGGGAGCATCGGCTACACCTTC. Its protein product is CASSLGDRGSIGYTF.

This clonotype was seen repeatedly, ten times or more. The chain links TRBV6-2 or TRBV6-3 to TRBJ2-7, with D tentatively TRBD1 (6 bases). Germline-derived CDR1 and CDR2 are MNHEY and SVGEGT. The V end was cut by 2 bases, the J end by 2 bases, with 10 bases between. The CDR3 consists of 14 residues. The CDR3 reads CASSYGGQTYEQYF. The CDR3 DNA sequence: TGTGCCAGCAGTTACGGGGGCCAAACCTACGAGCAGTACTTC.

This clonotype was counted between two and nine times. V and J are TRBV11-2 and TRBJ2-1; 7 bases agree with TRBD1. V lost 5 bases, J lost 8 bases, and 15 bases stayed unmatched. Germline V CDR1 and CDR2: SGHAT, FQNNGV. This CDR3 region has 16 residues. The CDR3 nucleotides read TGTGCCAGCAGCCCCCTTGGGGCATTTAGGGGGCATGAGCAGTTCTTC. It specifies CASSPLGAFRGHEQFF.